The 2 T cell receptor beta chains below were found in one sample sequenced in a study of cytomegalovirus exposure and HLA in healthy donors. Method: immunoSEQ multiplex PCR; TCRdb's copy keeps in-frame clones and lacks some. The sample carries 55,000 to 70,000 clones, roughly 89% recorded once. The sequenced sample consisted of PBMCs. The source is a woman aged 18-35 years in good health and CMV-seronegative.

The chain links TRBV9 to TRBJ2-1; D unresolved. Germline assignment: CDR1 SGDLS and CDR2 YYNGEE. This CDR3 is built from 14 residues. V shed 1 base and J shed 4 bases, with 9 bases lying between them. Written as DNA, the CDR3 is TGTGCCAGCAGCGTAAGGTCACAGTACAATGAGCAGTTCTTC. It encodes CASSVRSQYNEQFF.

In this sample, this clone turned up a few times. The CDR3: CASSPGQNPYEQYF. The CDR3 DNA sequence: TGTGCCAGCAGCCCGGGACAGAACCCCTACGAGCAGTACTTC. V usage is TRBV11-2 and J usage is TRBJ2-7; 7 nucleotides agree with TRBD1. V was pared by 5 bases and J by 2 bases, with 6 bases of the junction left unmatched. The CDR3 sequence is 14 residues long. Germline CDR1 is SGHAT and CDR2 is FQNNGV.